The 23 T cell receptor beta chains below come from one sample, sequenced in a study of blood T cells in healthy people across ages. Sample-barcoded 5' priming and a J-beta primer mix drove a second PCR of roughly 6 to 12 cycles. TCRdb itself ran the 5' RACE reads through MiXCR, one entry per CDR3 protein. The sample includes 1,500,000 or so distinct CDR3 sequences, 42% of them seen just once. Sequences were obtained from blood. Receptors originate from a woman between 18 and 29 years old in good health.

The V and J genes are TRBV20-1 and TRBJ2-2; D uncertain. The CDR3 covers 12 residues. V lost 3 bases, J lost 6 bases, and 8 bases lay in between. Germline V gene data show CDR1 as DFQATT and CDR2 as SNEGSKA (reference sequence). The CDR3 loop is CSASGLPGELFF. Here the CDR3 DNA reads TGCAGTGCTAGCGGCCTACCCGGGGAGCTGTTTTTT.

The J gene is TRBJ2-1, the V gene TRBV5-5, with 9 bases aligning to TRBD2. The CDR3 contains 16 residues. The germline gives CDR1 SGHKS, CDR2 YYEKEE (reference sequence). V lost 0 bases to trimming and J lost 6 bases; unmatched junction nucleotides: 7. The chain's CDR3 is CASSLVVAGVANEQFF. The CDR3 DNA reads TGTGCCAGCAGCTTGGTAGTAGCGGGAGTGGCCAATGAGCAGTTCTTC.

This chain uses TRBV6-6 with TRBJ2-4, with 7 bases aligning to TRBD2. The CDR3 contains 17 residues. The germline gives CDR1 MNHNY, CDR2 SVGAGI (reference sequence). V trimming: 2 bases; J trimming: 7 bases; junction bases outside the gene matches: 14. The CDR3 spells CASSYDKRGSLVNIQYF. In DNA, the CDR3 is TGTGCCAGCAGTTACGACAAGCGGGGCAGCCTTGTCAACATTCAGTACTTC.

This clonotype was counted a few times. This rearrangement joins TRBV20-1 to TRBJ1-5; TRBD1 aligns across 7 bases. Germline-derived CDR1 and CDR2 are DFQATT and SNEGSKA (reference sequence). The CDR3 runs to 14 residues. V shed 2 bases and J 2 bases; nucleotides not matched to a gene: 3. The CDR3, as DNA: TGCAGTGCTAGACAGGGGGGCGGCAATCAGCCCCAGCATTTT. Translating it yields CSARQGGGNQPQHF.

The chain employs TRBV27 and TRBJ1-2; D ambiguous. Per germline, CDR1 MNHEY and CDR2 SMNVEV (reference sequence). V was shortened by 7 bases and J by 6 bases, with 15 bases between the two germline ends. The CDR3 is 13 residues long. The CDR3 DNA sequence: TGTGCCAGCAAGGGCGGATACGTCCATGGCTACACCTTC. Amino acids: CASKGGYVHGYTF.

The V gene is TRBV6-5, the J gene TRBJ2-1, with D tentatively TRBD2 (6 bases). V gave up 1 base and J gave up 4 bases, with 17 bases separating them. The germline V gene has CDR1 MNHEY and CDR2 SVGAGI. The CDR3 runs to 17 residues. The CDR3 region has the DNA TGTGCCAGCAGTTACTGGCCGGGACTCAGAACATACAATGAGCAGTTCTTC. Residues: CASSYWPGLRTYNEQFF.

This clonotype was seen a few times. The J gene is TRBJ1-6, the V gene TRBV9; no definite D call. This CDR3 is built from 16 residues. With 4 bases removed from V and 0 bases from J, the gap between germline ends came to 11 bases. CDR1 SGDLS and CDR2 YYNGEE come from the germline V gene. CDR3 DNA sequence: TGTGCCAGCAGCCCCAGACTTAGCTCCTATAATTCACCCCTCCACTTT. It specifies CASSPRLSSYNSPLHF.

Many counts were recorded for this clonotype. The J gene is TRBJ2-7, the V gene TRBV29-1; perhaps TRBD1 as D (5 bases). Germline CDR1 SQVTM, CDR2 ANQGSEA. Trimming removed 6 bases at V and 0 bases at J, with 9 bases between. The CDR3 runs to 12 residues. DNA for the CDR3: TGCAGCGTAGGGGTTGGCTCCTACGAGCAGTACTTC. This codes for CSVGVGSYEQYF.

Regarding this clonotype: The junction differs from germline at one of its ends, possibly a read error. V gene TRBV12-3 or TRBV12-4 combines with J gene TRBJ2-3, with D unclear. The CDR3 extends over 11 amino acids. This CDR3 is CASRSADAQYF. The CDR3 bases are TGTGCCAGCAGGTCAGCAGATGCGCAGTATTTT.

This clonotype has just a few counts. V is TRBV10-3 and J is TRBJ2-7; no clear D gene. Trimming took off 3 bases at V and 3 bases at J, with 6 bases between the two ends. Per the germline V gene, CDR1 is ENHRY and CDR2 is SYGVKD. This CDR3 is 12 amino acids long. The chain's CDR3 is CAISDLYYEQYF. The CDR3 DNA is TGTGCCATCAGTGACTTATACTACGAGCAGTACTTC.

The chain joins TRBV12-3 or TRBV12-4 to TRBJ2-1, with D perhaps TRBD1 (5 bases). The CDR3 length is 16 residues. The V gene lost 3 bases and the J gene lost 0 bases, with 12 bases spanning the gap. The CDR3 sequence: CASSFPETASYNEQFF. The CDR3 bases are TGTGCCAGCAGTTTCCCCGAGACAGCCTCCTACAATGAGCAGTTCTTC.

V gene TRBV18 combines with J gene TRBJ2-1, with unresolved D. Matching the DNA end better, TRBJ2-7 makes the J call doubtful. Germline loops: CDR1 KGHSH, CDR2 LQKENI. The CDR3 sequence is 14 residues long. The DNA for the CDR3 is TGTGCCAGCTCACCAGCGATAGGGTACAATGAGCAGTACTTC. Its protein is CASSPAIGYNEQYF.

The V and J genes are TRBV5-5 and TRBJ1-4, with TRBD1 matching over 8 bases. CDR3 size: 15 residues. Germline CDR1 and CDR2: SGHKS and YYEKEE (reference sequence). Trimming at V came to 1 base and at J to 7 bases, leaving 6 bases not matched to a gene. CDR3 loop: CASSLSWTGLEKLFF. The DNA for the CDR3 is TGTGCCAGCAGCTTGTCCTGGACAGGGCTTGAAAAACTGTTTTTT. Full variable domain (remainder filled in from reference TRBV5-5 and TRBJ1-4): DAGVTQSPTHLIKTRGQQVTLRCSPISGHKSVSWYQQVLGQGPQFIFQYYEKEERGRGNFPDRFSARQFPNYSSELNVNALLLGDSALYLCASSLSWTGLEKLFFGSGTQLSVL.

The rearrangement uses TRBV25-1 and TRBJ2-1; 8 bases are shared with TRBD2. CDR3 length equals 16 residues. Germline values: CDR1 MGHDK, CDR2 SYGVNS. V was pared by 3 bases and J by 4 bases, with 8 bases of the junction left unmatched. The CDR3, as DNA: TGTGCCAGCAGTGAGGCCACTAGCGGCTCTTACAATGAGCAGTTCTTC. Translation: CASSEATSGSYNEQFF. The entire variable domain, with the rest obtained from reference TRBV25-1 and TRBJ2-1, is as follows: EADIYQTPRYLVIGTGKKITLECSQTMGHDKMYWYQQDPGMELHLIHYSYGVNSTEKGDLSSESTVSRIRTEHFPLTLESARPSHTSQYLCASSEATSGSYNEQFFGPGTRLTVL.

The chain couples TRBV13 to TRBJ1-5; 9 nucleotides match TRBD1. Germline loops: CDR1 PRHDT, CDR2 FYEKMQ (reference sequence). This CDR3 comprises 17 residues. V dropped 4 bases and J dropped 6; count of bases not matched to a gene: 13. This CDR3 reads CASSSRDREMSFQPQHF. Written as DNA, the CDR3 is TGTGCCAGCAGCTCCCGGGACAGGGAGATGAGCTTTCAGCCCCAGCATTTT.

The chain joins TRBV12-3 or TRBV12-4 to TRBJ1-5; 7 bases match TRBD1. The V segment lost 1 base and the J segment 9 bases; nucleotides outside the gene matches: 6. The CDR3 has 14 amino acids. CDR3 nucleotide sequence: TGTGCCAGCAGTTTAGAGACAGGGCCGATGCCCCAGCATTTT. The encoded protein is CASSLETGPMPQHF.

CDR3 loop: CASAIYEQYF. For the CDR3, the DNA is TGTGCCAGCGCAATCTACGAGCAGTACTTC. The chain recombines TRBV2 with TRBJ2-5; no firm D call. Matching the DNA end better, TRBJ2-7 makes the J call doubtful. The CDR3 length is 10 residues. CDR1 and CDR2 (germline): SNHLY, FYNNEI.

The chain combines TRBV6-1 with TRBJ1-3; D unclear. Looked up from germline, CDR1 is MNHNS and CDR2 is SASEGT. The CDR3 loop spans 14 amino acids. The V gene lost 6 bases and the J gene lost 0 bases, with 9 bases spanning the gap. CDR3 nucleotide sequence: TGTGCCAGCAGCGGTCGCACCTCTGGAAACACCATATATTTT. It is translated as CASSGRTSGNTIYF.

The gene calls are TRBV2 and TRBJ2-2, with TRBD2 matching over 8 bases. CDR3 size: 16 residues. V dropped 4 bases and J dropped 4; count of bases not matched to a gene: 8. Germline V gene data show CDR1 as SNHLY and CDR2 as FYNNEI. CDR3 in amino acids: CASSGLGLVVTGELFF. CDR3 sequence (DNA): TGTGCCAGCAGTGGGTTGGGACTAGTGGTCACCGGGGAGCTGTTTTTT. Together with reference TRBV2 and TRBJ2-2, the CDR3 gives the full variable domain: EPEVTQTPSHQVTQMGQEVILRCVPISNHLYFYWYRQILGQKVEFLVSFYNNEISEKSEIFDDQFSVERPDGSNFTLKIRSTKLEDSAMYFCASSGLGLVVTGELFFGEGSRLTVL.

This sequence joins TRBV5-1 and TRBJ2-1; 8 bases are shared with TRBD1. Germline CDR1 SGHRS, CDR2 YFSETQ. The CDR3 runs to 14 residues. The V segment lost 5 bases and the J segment 8 bases; nucleotides outside the gene matches: 9. CDR3: CASRYDPGGDEQFF. The CDR3 DNA reads TGCGCCAGCAGGTATGACCCAGGGGGCGATGAGCAGTTCTTC.

Note on this clonotype: A read error may produce the germline difference seen at one junction end. The chain is built from TRBV20-1 and TRBJ1-1, with D unclear. CDR3 length: 14 amino acids. Germline lookup yields CDR1 DFQATT and CDR2 SNEGSKA (reference sequence). CDR3 region: CSARDVLSNTGAFF. The CDR3 bases are TGCAGTGCTAGAGACGTATTGAGTAACACTGGAGCTTTCTTT.

In its sample, this clonotype was seen many times. The gene calls are TRBV29-1 and TRBJ2-7; D perhaps matches TRBD1 (6 bases). CDR1 and CDR2 from the germline V gene are SQVTM and ANQGSEA. V dropped 5 bases and J dropped 4 bases, with 15 bases sitting between them. The CDR3 loop spans 13 amino acids. This CDR3 reads CSVQQGTQYEQYF. The CDR3 DNA reads TGCAGCGTTCAACAGGGCACCCAATACGAGCAGTACTTC.

V usage is TRBV25-1 and J usage is TRBJ2-3; the match to TRBD1 covers 11 bases. The CDR3 extends over 15 amino acids. V trimming: 3 bases; J trimming: 5 bases; junction bases outside the gene matches: 4. Germline CDR1 reads MGHDK; CDR2 reads SYGVNS. The CDR3 DNA sequence: TGTGCCAGCAGTGAGACCGGGACAGGGGGAGATACGCAGTATTTT. Translation: CASSETGTGGDTQYF. The full variable domain, rest sourced from reference TRBV25-1 and TRBJ2-3, is EADIYQTPRYLVIGTGKKITLECSQTMGHDKMYWYQQDPGMELHLIHYSYGVNSTEKGDLSSESTVSRIRTEHFPLTLESARPSHTSQYLCASSETGTGGDTQYFGPGTRLTVL.